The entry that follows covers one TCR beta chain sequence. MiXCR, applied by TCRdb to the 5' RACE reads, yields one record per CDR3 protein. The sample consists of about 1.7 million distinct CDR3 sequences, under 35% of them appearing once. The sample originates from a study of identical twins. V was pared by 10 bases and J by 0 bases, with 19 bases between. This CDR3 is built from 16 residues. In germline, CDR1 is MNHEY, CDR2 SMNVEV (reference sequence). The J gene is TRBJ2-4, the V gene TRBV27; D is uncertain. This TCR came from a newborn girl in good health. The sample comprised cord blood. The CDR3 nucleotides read TGTGCCACCTCACGACCGTCACTACTAGCCAAAAACATTCAGTACTTC. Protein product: CATSRPSLLAKNIQYF.